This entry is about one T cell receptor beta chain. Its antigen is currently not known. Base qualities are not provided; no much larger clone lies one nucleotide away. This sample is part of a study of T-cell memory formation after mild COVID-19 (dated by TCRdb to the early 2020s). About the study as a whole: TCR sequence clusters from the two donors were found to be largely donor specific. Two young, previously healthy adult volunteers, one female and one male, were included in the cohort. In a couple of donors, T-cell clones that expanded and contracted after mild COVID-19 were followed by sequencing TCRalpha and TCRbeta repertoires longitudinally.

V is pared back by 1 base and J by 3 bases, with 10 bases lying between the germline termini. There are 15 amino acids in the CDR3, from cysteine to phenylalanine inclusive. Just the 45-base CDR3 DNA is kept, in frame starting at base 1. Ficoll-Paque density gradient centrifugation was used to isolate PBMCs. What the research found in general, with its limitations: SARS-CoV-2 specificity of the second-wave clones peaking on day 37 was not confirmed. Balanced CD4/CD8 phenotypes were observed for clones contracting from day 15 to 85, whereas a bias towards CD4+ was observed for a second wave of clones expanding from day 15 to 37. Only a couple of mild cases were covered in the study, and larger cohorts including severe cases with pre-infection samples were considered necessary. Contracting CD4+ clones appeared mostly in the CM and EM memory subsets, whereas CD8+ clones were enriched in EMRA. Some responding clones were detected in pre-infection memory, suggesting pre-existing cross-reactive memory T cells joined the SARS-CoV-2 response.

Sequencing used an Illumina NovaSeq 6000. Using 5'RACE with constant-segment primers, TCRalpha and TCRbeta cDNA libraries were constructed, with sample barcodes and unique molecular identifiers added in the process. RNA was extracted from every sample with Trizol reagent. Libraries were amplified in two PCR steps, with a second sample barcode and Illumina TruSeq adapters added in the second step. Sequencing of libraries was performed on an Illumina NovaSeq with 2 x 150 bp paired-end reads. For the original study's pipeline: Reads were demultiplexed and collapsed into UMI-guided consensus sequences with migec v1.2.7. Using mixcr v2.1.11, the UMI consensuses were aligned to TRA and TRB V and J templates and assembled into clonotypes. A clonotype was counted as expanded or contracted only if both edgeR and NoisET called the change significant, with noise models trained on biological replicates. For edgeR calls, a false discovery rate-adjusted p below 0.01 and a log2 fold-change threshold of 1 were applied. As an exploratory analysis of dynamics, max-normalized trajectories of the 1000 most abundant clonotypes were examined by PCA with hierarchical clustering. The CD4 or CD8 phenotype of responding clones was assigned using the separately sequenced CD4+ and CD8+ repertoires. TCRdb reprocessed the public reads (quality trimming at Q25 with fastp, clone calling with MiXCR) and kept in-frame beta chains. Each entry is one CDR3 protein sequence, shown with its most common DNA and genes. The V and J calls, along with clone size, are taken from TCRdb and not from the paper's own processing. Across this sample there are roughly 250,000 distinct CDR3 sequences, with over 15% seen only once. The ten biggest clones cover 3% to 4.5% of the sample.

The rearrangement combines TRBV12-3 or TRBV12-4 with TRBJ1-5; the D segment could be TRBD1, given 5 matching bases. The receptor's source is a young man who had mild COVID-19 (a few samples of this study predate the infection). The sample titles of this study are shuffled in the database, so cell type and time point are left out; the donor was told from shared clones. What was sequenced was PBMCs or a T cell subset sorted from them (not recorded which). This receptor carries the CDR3 CASSLEGAINQPQHF. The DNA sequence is TGTGCCAGCAGTTTAGAAGGGGCCATCAATCAGCCCCAGCATTTT.